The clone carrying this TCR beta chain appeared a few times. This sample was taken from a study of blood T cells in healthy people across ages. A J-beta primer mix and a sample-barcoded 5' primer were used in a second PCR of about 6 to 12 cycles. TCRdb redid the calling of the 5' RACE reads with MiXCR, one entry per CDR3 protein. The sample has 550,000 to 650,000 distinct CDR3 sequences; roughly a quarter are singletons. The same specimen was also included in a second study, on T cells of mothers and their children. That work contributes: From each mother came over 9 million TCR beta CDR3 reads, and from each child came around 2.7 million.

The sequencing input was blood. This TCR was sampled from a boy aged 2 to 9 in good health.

The CDR3 region is CSVDGTGSFSQYF. The CDR3 DNA follows: TGCAGCGTTGACGGGACAGGGTCCTTCTCCCAGTACTTC. This chain joins TRBV29-1 and TRBJ2-5; the match to TRBD1 covers 9 bases. The CDR3 runs to 13 residues. V trimming: 3 bases; J trimming: 9 bases; junction bases outside the gene matches: 8. Germline CDR1 SQVTM, CDR2 ANQGSEA.